The clone carrying this T cell receptor (beta chain) was detected a few times. This sample was included in a study of technical replicates of blood from a few donors. The table came from immunoSEQ multiplex PCR; TCRdb's copy has only in-frame clones and leaves some out. The repertoire holds tens of thousands of clones, with around nine tenths as singletons. Trimming removed 5 bases at V and 0 bases at J, with 13 bases between. The CDR3 loop spans 15 amino acids. The germline V gene encodes CDR1 SGHTA and CDR2 FQGTGA. This TCR derives from a human donor in good health. The chain joins TRBV7-3 to TRBJ1-1; no reliable D call. Material for sequencing was T cells isolated from PBMCs. The CDR3 region has the DNA TGTGCCAGCAGCACCGGCGGGGTTATGAACACTGAAGCTTTCTTT. This gives the protein CASSTGGVMNTEAFF.